This is a list of T cell receptor beta chains from one sample in a study of T cells in Graves' hyperthyroidism and ophthalmopathy. TCRdb processed the multiplex PCR reads anew with MiXCR; each CDR3 protein has one entry. This sample has fewer than 650,000 distinct CDR3 sequences; approximately 15% occur once, and the top ten carry under 7%. What was sequenced was blood. Receptors originate from a woman aged 25 to 39 with Graves' hyperthyroidism that later progressed to Graves' ophthalmopathy. Both conserved end residues are part of each CDR3. D genes are given only for firm matches. Size tells how often a clone was seen (once, few, many) or the class of an expanded clone, and some rows leave it out.

J: TRBJ2-7
size: few
V: TRBV20-1
D: TRBD2
CDR3: CSAREAGLISYEQYF
DNA: TGCAGTGCTAGAGAAGCGGGACTGATATCCTACGAGCAGTACTTC

J: TRBJ2-2
size: many
V: TRBV12-3/TRBV12-4
D: TRBD1
CDR3: CASSKTGTGYGLGVSGELFF
DNA: TGTGCCAGCAGCAAAACCGGGACAGGGTACGGTCTCGGGGTCTCCGGGGAGCTGTTTTTT

J: TRBJ1-3
size: few
V: TRBV5-8
D: NA
CDR3: CASSLLGETGNTIYF
DNA: TGTGCCAGCAGCTTACTCGGGGAAACTGGAAACACCATATATTTT

J: TRBJ1-3
size: NA
V: TRBV7-2
D: TRBD1
CDR3: CASSRDRGGNTIYF
DNA: TGTGCCAGCAGCCGGGACAGAGGTGGAAACACCATATATTTT

J: TRBJ1-1
size: once
V: TRBV19
D: NA
CDR3: CAGSIMGRDEAFF
DNA: TGTGCCGGTAGTATAATGGGAAGAGATGAAGCTTTCTTT

J: TRBJ2-5
size: many
V: TRBV6-1
D: TRBD2
CDR3: CATPGLAEETQYF
DNA: TGTGCCACCCCGGGACTAGCGGAAGAGACCCAGTACTTC

J: TRBJ1-1
size: many
V: TRBV25-1
D: NA
CDR3: CASSGYGGTEAFF
DNA: TGTGCCAGCAGCGGATATGGTGGCACTGAAGCTTTCTTT

J: TRBJ1-1
size: NA
V: TRBV20-1
D: NA
CDR3: CSALGLFLNTEAFF
DNA: TGCAGTGCCCTTGGGTTGTTCCTGAACACTGAAGCTTTCTTT

J: TRBJ2-2
size: NA
V: TRBV27
D: NA
CDR3: CASSFLAAKGELFF
DNA: TGTGCCAGCAGTTTCCTGGCGGCCAAAGGGGAGCTGTTTTTT

J: TRBJ1-1
size: many
V: TRBV29-1
D: NA
CDR3: CSADGGHEAFF
DNA: TGCAGCGCAGATGGGGGACATGAAGCTTTCTTT

J: TRBJ1-2
size: many
V: TRBV27
D: NA
CDR3: CASSGTSGYTF
DNA: TGTGCCAGCAGTGGGACCTCTGGCTACACCTTC

J: TRBJ2-3
size: NA
V: TRBV5-8
D: NA
CDR3: CASRGLLGDTQYF
DNA: TGTGCCAGCAGGGGACTCCTTGGAGATACGCAGTATTTT

J: TRBJ1-4
size: few
V: TRBV7-2
D: NA
CDR3: CASSPGTLAGEKLFF
DNA: TGTGCCAGCAGCCCTGGGACCCTGGCGGGTGAAAAACTGTTTTTT

J: TRBJ1-1
size: many
V: TRBV20-1
D: NA
CDR3: CSAIPKNTEAFF
DNA: TGCAGTGCTATCCCCAAGAACACTGAAGCTTTCTTT

J: TRBJ1-1
size: few
V: TRBV18
D: NA
CDR3: CASSPPRAVGLEAFF
DNA: TGTGCCAGCTCACCACCGAGAGCAGTAGGGCTCGAAGCTTTCTTT

J: TRBJ1-5
size: few
V: TRBV5-6
D: NA
CDR3: CASSFSQGSQPQHF
DNA: TGTGCCAGCAGCTTTAGTCAGGGGAGTCAGCCCCAGCATTTT

J: TRBJ1-5
size: many
V: TRBV5-6
D: TRBD1
CDR3: CASSERQGLHQPQHF
DNA: TGTGCCAGCAGCGAGAGACAGGGACTACACCAGCCCCAGCATTTT

J: TRBJ2-3
size: few
V: TRBV4-3
D: NA
CDR3: CASSHDRSTDTQYF
DNA: TGCGCCAGCAGCCACGACAGGAGCACAGATACGCAGTATTTT

J: TRBJ1-1
size: many
V: TRBV15
D: NA
CDR3: CATSDGGVWAKAFF
DNA: TGTGCCACCAGCGATGGTGGTGTCTGGGCCAAAGCTTTCTTT

J: TRBJ2-7
size: many
V: TRBV6-5
D: NA
CDR3: CASSYPLTGPISYEQYF
DNA: TGTGCCAGCAGTTACCCCCTCACAGGGCCGATCTCCTACGAGCAGTACTTC

J: TRBJ1-4
size: many
V: TRBV18
D: NA
CDR3: CASSPDREGEKLFF
DNA: TGTGCCAGCTCACCAGACCGGGAAGGTGAAAAACTGTTTTTT

J: TRBJ2-7
size: few
V: TRBV5-5
D: NA
CDR3: CASSRRGNEQYF
DNA: TGTGCCAGCAGCCGTCGGGGGAACGAGCAGTACTTC

J: TRBJ1-2
size: NA
V: TRBV30
D: NA
CDR3: CAWSVGVGGYTF
DNA: TGTGCCTGGAGTGTCGGGGTCGGAGGCTACACCTTC

J: TRBJ2-7
size: many
V: TRBV13
D: NA
CDR3: CASSLGLSPQQYF
DNA: TGTGCCAGCAGCTTAGGCCTAAGCCCGCAGCAGTACTTC

J: TRBJ2-5
size: many
V: TRBV6-1
D: TRBD1
CDR3: CASSWGTGAQYF
DNA: TGTGCCAGCAGTTGGGGGACAGGGGCCCAGTACTTC

J: TRBJ2-2
size: NA
V: TRBV6-1
D: NA
CDR3: CASGPRTGELFF
DNA: TGTGCCAGCGGGCCGCGGACCGGGGAGCTGTTTTTT

J: TRBJ2-7
size: NA
V: TRBV29-1
D: NA
CDR3: CSARRGSSYEQYF
DNA: TGCAGCGCACGGCGGGGATCTTCCTACGAGCAGTACTTC

J: TRBJ1-5
size: many
V: TRBV20-1
D: NA
CDR3: CSAREAPGLYSNQPQHF
DNA: TGCAGTGCTAGAGAGGCCCCAGGACTATATAGCAATCAGCCCCAGCATTTT

J: TRBJ2-1
size: many
V: TRBV3-1
D: TRBD2
CDR3: CASSRGLAGSYNEQFF
DNA: TGTGCCAGCAGCCGCGGACTAGCGGGATCCTACAATGAGCAGTTCTTC

J: TRBJ2-4
size: NA
V: TRBV19
D: TRBD1
CDR3: CASSSGTGVGGGNIQYF
DNA: TGTGCCAGTAGTTCTGGGACAGGGGTGGGCGGGGGAAACATTCAGTACTTC

J: TRBJ2-4
size: NA
V: TRBV5-1
D: NA
CDR3: CASSYLTTPDNIQYF
DNA: TGCGCCAGCAGCTACTTGACAACGCCCGACAACATTCAGTACTTC

J: TRBJ2-7
size: many
V: TRBV2
D: TRBD2
CDR3: CASTLGLAGYEQYF
DNA: TGTGCCAGCACCCTGGGACTAGCGGGCTACGAGCAGTACTTC

J: TRBJ2-1
size: NA
V: TRBV9
D: TRBD2
CDR3: CASSVGSGRVGDERFF
DNA: TGTGCCAGCAGCGTCGGTAGCGGGAGGGTGGGCGATGAGCGGTTCTTC

J: TRBJ2-1
size: NA
V: TRBV15
D: TRBD2
CDR3: CATSRDRRGSYNEQFF
DNA: TGTGCCACCAGCAGAGATCGTCGCGGGAGTTATAATGAGCAGTTCTTC

J: TRBJ1-2
size: NA
V: TRBV12-3/TRBV12-4
D: NA
CDR3: CASSLIDGSYGYTF
DNA: TGTGCCAGCAGCCTAATAGACGGATCCTATGGCTACACCTTC

J: TRBJ1-2
size: many
V: TRBV30
D: NA
CDR3: CAWSELDGYTF
DNA: TGTGCCTGGAGTGAACTAGATGGCTACACCTTC

J: TRBJ2-7
size: NA
V: TRBV5-4
D: NA
CDR3: CASSFLSGEQYF
DNA: TGTGCCAGCAGCTTTCTATCGGGGGAGCAGTACTTC

J: TRBJ1-6
size: many
V: TRBV20-1
D: NA
CDR3: CSARDTANSPLHF
DNA: TGCAGTGCTAGAGATACGGCGAATTCACCCCTCCACTTT

J: TRBJ1-2
size: NA
V: TRBV7-9
D: NA
CDR3: CAIDTNGYTF
DNA: TGTGCCATCGATACAAATGGCTACACCTTC

J: TRBJ1-4
size: many
V: TRBV15
D: TRBD1
CDR3: CATSRDLGTGVEKLFF
DNA: TGTGCCACCAGCAGAGATCTAGGGACAGGGGTTGAAAAACTGTTTTTT

J: TRBJ2-1
size: NA
V: TRBV11-3
D: TRBD2
CDR3: CASSPGTSRANEQFF
DNA: TGTGCCAGCAGCCCCGGGACTAGTCGGGCCAATGAGCAGTTCTTC

J: TRBJ2-2
size: NA
V: TRBV28
D: NA
CDR3: CANSLLTGELFF
DNA: TGTGCCAACAGTTTACTAACCGGGGAGCTATTTTTT

J: TRBJ2-2
size: many
V: TRBV9
D: NA
CDR3: CASSVGGTNTGELFF
DNA: TGTGCCAGCAGCGTTGGGGGAACGAACACCGGGGAGCTGTTTTTT

J: TRBJ1-2
size: NA
V: TRBV18
D: NA
CDR3: CAISPGNELNGYTF
DNA: TGTGCCATCTCACCAGGGAACGAACTAAACGGCTACACCTTC

J: TRBJ2-7
size: NA
V: TRBV11-3
D: NA
CDR3: CASSSQIFGQSYEQYF
DNA: TGTGCCAGCAGCTCCCAAATCTTCGGACAATCCTACGAGCAGTACTTC